Shown below are 24 T cell receptor beta chains from a single sample sequenced in a study of T cell responses to AZD1222 COVID-19 vaccine. Method: immunoSEQ multiplex PCR; TCRdb's copy keeps in-frame clones and lacks some. The table includes around 95,000 clones, 85% to 90% detected once. Material: peripheral blood, obtained on day 0 of AZD1222 vaccination. Receptors originate from an adult in good health.

V gene TRBV10-3 combines with J gene TRBJ1-1; no clear D. The CDR3 extends over 15 amino acids. Trimming pared 0 bases from V and 1 base from J, leaving 9 bases between. Germline CDR1 reads ENHRY; CDR2 reads SYGVKD. CDR3 sequence reads: CAISESPDGNTEAFF. CDR3 bases: TGTGCCATCAGTGAGTCACCGGACGGGAACACTGAAGCTTTCTTT.

The chain links TRBV2 to TRBJ1-6, with D unresolved. This CDR3 region has 11 residues. Germline V gives CDR1 SNHLY, CDR2 FYNNEI. V was trimmed by 8 bases and J by 10 bases, leaving 9 bases between them. The CDR3 loop is CASSAASPLHF. The CDR3, as DNA: TGTGCCAGCTCGGCGGCCTCACCCCTCCACTTT. Variable domain in full (rest from reference TRBV2 and TRBJ1-6): EPEVTQTPSHQVTQMGQEVILRCVPISNHLYFYWYRQILGQKVEFLVSFYNNEISEKSEIFDDQFSVERPDGSNFTLKIRSTKLEDSAMYFCASSAASPLHFGNGTRLTVT.

The V and J genes are TRBV15 and TRBJ2-7, with D maybe TRBD2 (6 bases). V was trimmed by 1 base and J by 1 base, leaving 8 bases between them. Germline lookup yields CDR1 LNHNV and CDR2 YYDKDF (reference sequence). The CDR3 is 14 residues long. CDR3 sequence: CATSRGGDSYEQYF. The CDR3 nucleotides are TGTGCCACCAGCAGAGGGGGGGATTCCTACGAGCAGTACTTC.

The J gene is TRBJ2-5, the V gene TRBV19; D may be TRBD1 (6 bases). V dropped 3 bases and J dropped 4 bases, with 12 bases sitting between them. The germline CDR1 and CDR2 sequences are LNHDA and SQIVND (reference sequence). This CDR3 has 14 residues. The CDR3 sequence: CASSIWGRGETQYF. CDR3 nucleotide sequence: TGTGCCAGTAGTATCTGGGGCAGGGGAGAGACCCAGTACTTC. The whole variable domain, filled in from reference TRBV19 and TRBJ2-5, reads DGGITQSPKYLFRKEGQNVTLSCEQNLNHDAMYWYRQDPGQGLRLIYYSQIVNDFQKGDIAEGYSVSREKKESFPLTVTSAQKNPTAFYLCASSIWGRGETQYFGPGTRLLVL.

Here the CDR3 DNA reads TGTGCCAGCAGTCCGTATGAAAACTATGGCTACACCTTC. It is translated as CASSPYENYGYTF. The V and J genes are TRBV6-5 and TRBJ1-2; no definite D call. The CDR3 contains 13 residues. In germline, CDR1 is MNHEY, CDR2 SVGAGI. Trimming cost V 5 bases and J 2 bases, with 9 bases left between them.

V usage is TRBV2 and J usage is TRBJ1-1; D unresolved. Looked up from germline, CDR1 is SNHLY and CDR2 is FYNNEI. V was shortened by 6 bases and J by 0 bases, with 11 bases between the two germline ends. This CDR3 is 14 amino acids long. CDR3 sequence: CASRKDGLNTEAFF. For the CDR3, the DNA is TGTGCCAGCAGGAAGGACGGACTGAACACTGAAGCTTTCTTT.

J is TRBJ1-3 and V is TRBV5-5; D not resolved. Trimming left V 3 bases short and J 0 bases short, with 16 bases between. CDR1 is SGHKS and CDR2 is YYEKEE in the germline V gene (reference sequence). The CDR3 contains 17 residues. The CDR3 coding sequence is TGTGCCAGCAGCTCCATCGGGGAGCACGTCTCTGGAAACACCATATATTTT. This encodes CASSSIGEHVSGNTIYF.

The V gene is TRBV5-1, the J gene TRBJ2-3, with 13 bases lining up with TRBD2. The trim removed 4 bases at V and 2 bases at J, leaving 4 bases unmatched. The CDR3 contains 16 residues. CDR1 and CDR2 (germline): SGHRS, YFSETQ. Here the CDR3 DNA reads TGCGCCAGCAGCGTCGGACTAGCGGGGGTCACAGATACGCAGTATTTT. Protein: CASSVGLAGVTDTQYF.

The chain couples TRBV2 to TRBJ2-5; 14 bases align to TRBD2. In germline, CDR1 is SNHLY, CDR2 FYNNEI. The CDR3 is 16 amino acids. V was pared by 4 bases and J by 1 base, with 2 bases of the junction left unmatched. Written as DNA, the CDR3 is TGTGCCAGCAGTGGGACTAGCGGGGGGCGCCAAGAGACCCAGTACTTC. It specifies CASSGTSGGRQETQYF.

The V call is TRBV13, the J call TRBJ2-3; possibly TRBD2 for D (5 bases). Per germline, CDR1 PRHDT and CDR2 FYEKMQ (reference sequence). The CDR3 is made up of 17 amino acids. V was cut by 5 bases and J by 1 base, with 19 bases left in between. CDR3 DNA: TGTGCCAGCAGCGCATTAGCGCATAGTGGGGGCACAGATACGCAGTATTTT. Protein: CASSALAHSGGTDTQYF.

The chain is built from TRBV11-3 and TRBJ2-1; maybe TRBD1 (5 bases). Per germline, CDR1 SGHNT and CDR2 YENEEA. V lost 0 bases to trimming and J lost 0 bases, with 18 bases between them. CDR3 length: 19 amino acids. This CDR3 reads CASSLEPGQADYSYNEQFF. For the CDR3, the DNA is TGTGCCAGCAGCTTAGAGCCAGGACAAGCCGATTACTCCTACAATGAGCAGTTCTTC.

This clone was observed once. The V gene is TRBV5-1, the J gene TRBJ1-4, with D unresolved. The V and J ends lost 3 bases and 4 bases respectively, with 13 bases between them. The CDR3 sequence is 15 residues long. The germline CDR1 and CDR2 sequences are SGHRS and YFSETQ. The CDR3 region has the DNA TGCGCCAGCAGCTGGGGAGGAGGAGTTAATGAAAAACTGTTTTTT. Translated: CASSWGGGVNEKLFF.

The chain joins TRBV27 to TRBJ2-7, with a possible D match to TRBD1 (5 bases). The V gene's germline CDR1 is MNHEY and CDR2 SMNVEV (reference sequence). The CDR3 has 13 residues. Trimming removed 4 bases at V and 0 bases at J, with 7 bases between. CDR3 bases: TGTGCCAGCAGTTGGGGCCACTCCTACGAGCAGTACTTC. This gives the protein CASSWGHSYEQYF.

This clone was recorded only once. The chain employs TRBV4-1 and TRBJ2-5, with D possibly being TRBD1 or TRBD2 (5 bases each). The germline V gene encodes CDR1 MGHRA and CDR2 YSYEKL. The CDR3 is made up of 16 amino acids. The V and J ends lost 4 bases and 1 base respectively, with 16 bases between them. The CDR3 spells CASSRWGSGGQETQYF. The CDR3 DNA sequence: TGCGCCAGCAGCCGTTGGGGGAGCGGAGGCCAAGAGACCCAGTACTTC.

The V and J genes are TRBV6-1 and TRBJ2-5; no firm D call. The CDR3 spans 11 residues. V shed 3 bases and J shed 4 bases, with 3 bases lying between them. Germline CDR1 is MNHNS and CDR2 is SASEGT. The CDR3 DNA reads as TGTGCCAGCAGTGACAGAGAGACCCAGTACTTC. It specifies CASSDRETQYF.

The chain carries TRBV11-1 and TRBJ2-1; possibly TRBD2 for D (6 bases). The CDR3 runs 16 residues. The V gene's germline CDR1 is SGHAT and CDR2 FQDESV (reference sequence). Between the trimmed V and J ends, which lost 5 bases and 9 bases, there was a span of 23 bases. CDR3 nucleotides: TGTGCCAGCAGCCGCGGGGTTGGGGGTGTCCTGGGTGAGCAGTTCTTC. Amino acid sequence: CASSRGVGGVLGEQFF.

The chain carries TRBV7-3 and TRBJ2-1, with TRBD2 identical over 8 bases. CDR1 is SGHTA and CDR2 is FQGTGA in the germline V gene. The CDR3 covers 13 residues. Germline trimming cut 4 bases from V and 8 bases from J; bases unmatched to any gene: 4. CDR3: CASSSGLADEQFF. CDR3 bases: TGTGCCAGCAGCTCCGGACTAGCAGATGAGCAGTTCTTC.

CDR3 coding DNA: TGTGCCACCAAACAAACCGGAGGGGGCGACTATGGCTACACCTTC. Its translation is CATKQTGGGDYGYTF. V usage is TRBV15 and J usage is TRBJ1-2; 7 nucleotides align to TRBD1. Germline V lookup: CDR1 LNHNV, CDR2 YYDKDF (reference sequence). CDR3 length: 15 residues. V lost 7 bases, J lost 3 bases, and 11 bases stayed unmatched.

The V call is TRBV10-3, the J call TRBJ1-6; the D gene is possibly TRBD1 (5 bases). The V gene lost 10 bases and the J gene lost 5 bases, with 15 bases spanning the gap. Germline V gives CDR1 ENHRY, CDR2 SYGVKD. There are 14 residues in the CDR3. CDR3 sequence: CATTGGRDNSPLHF. The CDR3 coding sequence is TGTGCCACCACTGGGGGACGGGATAATTCACCCCTCCACTTT.

This chain connects TRBV7-2 to TRBJ1-2; 8 bases line up with TRBD1. Per the germline V gene, CDR1 is SGHTA and CDR2 is FQGNSA. The CDR3 is 13 residues long. With V trimmed by 3 bases and J by 7 bases, 4 bases remained unmatched. CDR3 sequence reads: CASSFDRGGGYTF. The CDR3 DNA follows: TGTGCCAGCAGCTTCGACAGGGGAGGTGGCTACACCTTC. The whole variable domain, remainder taken from reference TRBV7-2 and TRBJ1-2, is GAGVSQSPSNKVTEKGKDVELRCDPISGHTALYWYRQSLGQGLEFLIYFQGNSAPDKSGLPSDRFSAERTGGSVSTLTIQRTQQEDSAVYLCASSFDRGGGYTFGSGTRLTVV.

This clone was observed a single time. The rearrangement uses TRBV23-1 and TRBJ2-5; a possible D gene is TRBD2 (6 bases). TRBV23-1 has ORF status, its function being uncertain. The ends were cut back, 0 bases at V and 2 bases at J, with 16 bases in the middle. CDR3 length: 17 residues. DNA for the CDR3: TGCGCCAGCAGTCAATCAGGAGGGGAGGAAGCTCAAGAGACCCAGTACTTC. It encodes CASSQSGGEEAQETQYF.

The chain uses TRBV6-5 and TRBJ1-1; D is unresolved. The V end lost 2 bases, the J end lost 8 bases, and 12 bases lay between the germline ends. CDR3 length: 13 residues. The germline V gene has CDR1 MNHEY and CDR2 SVGAGI. For the CDR3, the DNA is TGTGCCAGCAGTTACGAGTTCGGAAGAGAAGCTTTCTTT. Translation: CASSYEFGREAFF.

This clone came up once. CDR3 DNA sequence: TGTGCCAGCAGTCCGAGTTGGGGGAACAGTGAGCAGTTCTTC. This translates into CASSPSWGNSEQFF. This sequence joins TRBV6-2 or TRBV6-3 and TRBJ2-1; D is possibly TRBD1 or TRBD2 (5 bases each). The germline V gene has CDR1 MNHEY and CDR2 SVGEGT. This CDR3 comprises 14 residues. The ends were cut back, 5 bases at V and 9 bases at J, with 17 bases in the middle.

The V call is TRBV6-2 or TRBV6-3, the J call TRBJ1-2; D is undetermined. V lost 5 bases and J 2 bases, leaving 12 bases between the germline ends. The germline V gene encodes CDR1 MNHEY and CDR2 SVGEGT. The CDR3 runs 14 residues. CDR3 nucleotides: TGTGCCAGCAGTCCCCGGGGAGGGAACTATGGCTACACCTTC. The encoded protein is CASSPRGGNYGYTF.